This TCR beta chain was obtained from a study of Graves' ophthalmopathy and Graves' hyperthyroidism. This CDR3 is 13 amino acids long. Trimming cost V 6 bases and J 3 bases, with 12 bases left between them. From germline, CDR1 is DFQATT and CDR2 SNEGSKA (reference sequence). TCR beta CDR3 regions were amplified from RNA transcripts. An initial RT-PCR round employing HTBI primers preceded a second-round multiplex PCR. MiXCR, applied by TCRdb to the multiplex PCR reads, yields one record per CDR3 protein. The data contain around 1.1 million distinct CDR3 sequences, roughly 35% of them singletons. This clonotype occurred many times.

The TCR sequence derives from an adult man with Graves' hyperthyroidism. Sequenced material: peripheral blood or thyroid tissue (not recorded which). The chain carries TRBV20-1 and TRBJ1-5; D call uncertain. The CDR3 region has the DNA TGCAGTGCCAGGTGGCAGAACAATCAGCCCCAGCATTTT. Its translation is CSARWQNNQPQHF.